Below, 24 T cell receptor beta chains from the same sample are listed, as sequenced in a study of control samples from healthy donors and cancer patients. Here immunoSEQ multiplex PCR was the method, and the copy in TCRdb shows in-frame clones only, minus some. The sample holds over 30,000 clones; more than 85% are singletons and the top ten take under 2%. Sequenced: PBMCs. The receptor set was obtained from a woman in her forties with lung cancer.

The chain is built from TRBV30 and TRBJ2-3; D assignment may be TRBD1 or TRBD2 (5 bases each). V lost 0 bases, J lost 6 bases, and 13 bases lay in between. The CDR3 runs 14 residues. CDR1 is GTSNPN and CDR2 is SVGIG in the germline V gene (reference sequence). The CDR3 sequence is CAWSVGGRLDTQYF. The CDR3 DNA sequence: TGTGCCTGGAGTGTTGGGGGTAGGCTTGATACGCAGTATTTT.

This clone was seen once. Here the CDR3 reads CAITLEDRDGYTF. In DNA, the CDR3 is TGTGCCATCACCCTTGAGGACAGGGATGGCTACACCTTC. The chain has TRBV10-3 and TRBJ1-2; TRBD1 aligns across 8 bases. J lost 6 bases, V lost 7 bases, and 7 bases had no gene match. There are 13 residues in the CDR3. CDR1 is ENHRY and CDR2 is SYGVKD in the germline V gene.

The chain carries TRBV2 and TRBJ2-1; D ambiguous. V was trimmed by 7 bases and J by 0 bases, leaving 16 bases between them. The germline V gene has CDR1 SNHLY and CDR2 FYNNEI. The CDR3 is 16 residues long. This chain's CDR3 is CASTKNNPVSYNEQFF. CDR3 DNA sequence: TGTGCCAGCACGAAGAACAACCCTGTCTCCTACAATGAGCAGTTCTTC.

The chain links TRBV4-1 to TRBJ2-2; 12 bases agree with TRBD2. V lost 3 bases to trimming and J lost 3 bases; unmatched junction nucleotides: 17. The germline V gene encodes CDR1 MGHRA and CDR2 YSYEKL. The CDR3 extends over 21 amino acids. The CDR3 bases are TGCGCCAGCAGCCACCCAGAACCACTAGCGGGGGGCCTACTCGACACCGGGGAGCTGTTTTTT. This encodes CASSHPEPLAGGLLDTGELFF.

This clone was counted once. The chain uses TRBV7-9 and TRBJ2-5; 12 bases map to TRBD2. Germline V gene lookup returns CDR1 SEHNR and CDR2 FQNEAQ (reference sequence). Losses at the gene ends were 9 bases for V and 5 bases for J; bases not matched to a gene: 7. This CDR3 spans 14 amino acids. CDR3 region: CASGLAGFQETQYF. The CDR3, as DNA: TGTGCCAGTGGACTAGCGGGGTTTCAGGAGACCCAGTACTTC.

The chain uses TRBV7-9 and TRBJ2-3, with no clear D. The CDR3 extends over 15 amino acids. Looked up from germline, CDR1 is SEHNR and CDR2 is FQNEAQ (reference sequence). Trimming pared 0 bases from V and 2 bases from J, leaving 9 bases between. Written as DNA, the CDR3 is TGTGCCAGCAGCTTAGCGGGTCGTTACACAGATACGCAGTATTTT. Protein: CASSLAGRYTDTQYF.

The V and J genes are TRBV9 and TRBJ2-7; 10 bases map to TRBD1. Germline-derived CDR1 and CDR2 are SGDLS and YYNGEE. The V and J ends lost 4 bases and 6 bases, in that order; junction bases with no gene match: 7. This CDR3 comprises 14 residues. CDR3 in amino acids: CASSPWDRGFEQYF. The CDR3 DNA is TGTGCCAGCAGCCCCTGGGACAGGGGATTCGAGCAGTACTTC.

The chain recombines TRBV5-4 with TRBJ2-7; D tentatively reads TRBD1 or TRBD2 (6 bases each). Between the trimmed V and J ends, which lost 1 base and 4 bases, there was a span of 15 bases. The CDR3 covers 15 residues. Germline CDR1 reads SGHNT; CDR2 reads YYREEE (reference sequence). Here the CDR3 reads CASSLRSGRGYEQYF. The DNA for the CDR3 is TGTGCCAGCAGCTTGCGTAGCGGAAGGGGGTACGAGCAGTACTTC.

The chain recombines TRBV4-3 with TRBJ1-4, with D perhaps matching TRBD1 (6 bases). The CDR3 is made up of 16 amino acids. V was clipped by 0 bases and J by 3 bases, with 11 bases between them. Germline loops: CDR1 LGHNA, CDR2 YSLEER. The CDR3 sequence: CASSQDIRTANEKLFF. The CDR3 region has the DNA TGCGCCAGCAGCCAAGATATCCGGACAGCTAATGAAAAACTGTTTTTT.

This chain links TRBV15 with TRBJ2-3; TRBD2 is a possible D gene (6 bases). The CDR3 length is 15 residues. Germline V CDR1 and CDR2: LNHNV, YYDKDF (reference sequence). Between the trimmed V and J ends, which lost 0 bases and 2 bases, there was a span of 9 bases. CDR3 nucleotide sequence: TGTGCCACCAGCAGAGATGGGAGGATCACAGATACGCAGTATTTT. Its translation is CATSRDGRITDTQYF.

The rearrangement uses TRBV5-4 and TRBJ2-2; maybe TRBD2 (5 bases). The CDR3 totals 13 residues. CDR1 SGHNT and CDR2 YYREEE come from the germline V gene (reference sequence). V was cut by 4 bases and J by 2 bases, with 6 bases left in between. The CDR3, as DNA: TGTGCCAGCAGCCGGGATAACACCGGGGAGCTGTTTTTT. Translated, it gives CASSRDNTGELFF.

The genes are TRBV7-3 and TRBJ2-1; D possibly uses TRBD1 or TRBD2 (6 bases each). Trimming removed 2 bases from V and 2 bases from J, with 10 bases in between. CDR1 SGHTA and CDR2 FQGTGA come from the germline V gene. The CDR3 totals 15 residues. The CDR3 protein is CASSLLGGPYNEQFF. The CDR3, as DNA: TGTGCCAGCAGCTTACTGGGGGGCCCCTACAATGAGCAGTTCTTC.

V is TRBV29-1 and J is TRBJ1-2; D possibly corresponds to TRBD1 (5 bases). The CDR3 spans 13 residues. Germline V gene data show CDR1 as SQVTM and CDR2 as ANQGSEA. CDR3 DNA sequence: TGCATGGCGAGAGAGACAGCCTCCTATGGCTACACCTTC. The encoded protein is CMARETASYGYTF.

The chain joins TRBV25-1 to TRBJ2-2; possible D gene TRBD1, 6 bases. With 4 bases removed from V and 6 bases from J, the gap between germline ends came to 18 bases. Looked up from germline, CDR1 is MGHDK and CDR2 is SYGVNS. This CDR3 contains 16 residues. CDR3 protein: CASSGRTGTPSGELFF. The CDR3 DNA reads as TGTGCCAGCAGTGGGAGGACCGGGACACCCTCCGGGGAGCTGTTTTTT.

The chain's CDR3 is CASREPGGNEQFF. The CDR3 coding sequence is TGCGCCAGCCGGGAGCCTGGAGGTAATGAGCAGTTCTTC. This chain uses TRBV5-1 with TRBJ2-1; D may be TRBD2 (6 bases). The V and J ends lost 7 bases and 7 bases respectively, with 15 bases between them. This CDR3 is 13 amino acids long. Per the germline V gene, CDR1 is SGHRS and CDR2 is YFSETQ.

CDR3 nucleotides: TGTGCCAGCAGCTTCGGACAGGGTGGCTACGAGCAGTACTTC. Protein: CASSFGQGGYEQYF. The rearrangement uses TRBV5-8 and TRBJ2-7; TRBD1 aligns across 8 bases. Trimming removed 2 bases from V and 3 bases from J; junction bases left unmatched: 4. Germline V gene lookup returns CDR1 SGHTS and CDR2 YDEGEE. CDR3 length equals 14 residues. The variable domain in full, with the rest retrieved from reference TRBV5-8 and TRBJ2-7, is EAGVTQSPTHLIKTRGQQATLRCSPISGHTSVYWYQQALGLGLQFLLWYDEGEERNRGNFPPRFSGRQFPNYSSELNVNALELEDSALYLCASSFGQGGYEQYFGPGTRLTVT.

The chain couples TRBV29-1 to TRBJ1-1; D is unclear. The CDR3 is made up of 12 amino acids. Trimming cost V 0 bases and J 6 bases, with 8 bases left between them. Germline values: CDR1 SQVTM, CDR2 ANQGSEA. CDR3 sequence (DNA): TGCAGCGTTGAAGAACCCGGATCTGAAGCTTTCTTT. Residues: CSVEEPGSEAFF.

The chain is built from TRBV7-9 and TRBJ1-4; D might be TRBD1 (5 bases). V lost 4 bases and J lost 4, with 16 bases in between. The CDR3 is 16 amino acids. Germline CDR1 SEHNR, CDR2 FQNEAQ (reference sequence). The CDR3 region is CASSSGQGDGNEKLFF. DNA of the CDR3: TGTGCCAGCAGCTCGGGGCAGGGTGACGGTAATGAAAAACTGTTTTTT.

V is TRBV27 and J is TRBJ2-3; D unclear. CDR1 and CDR2 (germline): MNHEY, SMNVEV (reference sequence). CDR3 length: 13 amino acids. V was clipped by 6 bases and J by 5 bases, with 12 bases between them. The CDR3 DNA reads as TGTGCCAGCAGCCCTTCATGGGGAGATACGCAGTATTTT. Protein: CASSPSWGDTQYF.

This chain joins TRBV30 and TRBJ1-1; perhaps TRBD1 as D (6 bases). Germline values: CDR1 GTSNPN, CDR2 SVGIG (reference sequence). V dropped 2 bases and J dropped 7 bases, with 8 bases sitting between them. The CDR3 has 11 amino acids. This CDR3 is CAWSMTGEAFF. CDR3 nucleotides: TGTGCCTGGAGTATGACAGGTGAAGCTTTCTTT. Full variable domain (missing parts from reference TRBV30 and TRBJ1-1): SQTIHQWPATLVQPVGSPLSLECTVEGTSNPNLYWYRQAAGRGLQLLFYSVGIGQISSEVPQNLSASRPQDRQFILSSKKLLLSDSGFYLCAWSMTGEAFFGQGTRLTVV.

V usage is TRBV7-9 and J usage is TRBJ2-1; 10 nucleotides agree with TRBD1. V lost 2 bases, J lost 5 bases, and 3 bases stayed unmatched. The CDR3 runs to 15 residues. The germline V gene has CDR1 SEHNR and CDR2 FQNEAQ (reference sequence). CDR3 region: CASSLRTGGHNEQFF. DNA for the CDR3: TGTGCCAGCAGCTTAAGGACAGGGGGGCACAATGAGCAGTTCTTC.

The chain employs TRBV19 and TRBJ1-6, with D uncertain. Germline-derived CDR1 and CDR2 are LNHDA and SQIVND (reference sequence). The CDR3 has 14 amino acids. V was shortened by 7 bases and J by 0 bases, with 7 bases between the two germline ends. CDR3 sequence (DNA): TGTGCCAGTACAGTCAGCTCCTATAATTCACCCCTCCACTTT. It yields the protein CASTVSSYNSPLHF.

This clone was counted a few times. The gene calls are TRBV4-2 and TRBJ2-5, with 8 bases aligning to TRBD2. Losses at the gene ends were 0 bases for V and 1 base for J; bases not matched to a gene: 1. Germline V lookup: CDR1 LGHNA, CDR2 YNFKEQ. This CDR3 is 15 amino acids long. The CDR3 nucleotides are TGTGCCAGCAGCCAAGATCGGGGGGGCCAAGAGACCCAGTACTTC. Amino acids: CASSQDRGGQETQYF.

The chain combines TRBV19 with TRBJ1-5, with 8 positions matching TRBD1. Germline values: CDR1 LNHDA, CDR2 SQIVND (reference sequence). CDR3 length: 16 amino acids. Trimming cost V 4 bases and J 3 bases; bases outside gene matches: 8. CDR3 coding DNA: TGTGCCAGTAGTACTCACGGACAGGGTGTCAATCAGCCCCAGCATTTT. This encodes CASSTHGQGVNQPQHF. The full variable domain, in which reference TRBV19 and TRBJ1-5 provide the parts outside the CDR3, is DGGITQSPKYLFRKEGQNVTLSCEQNLNHDAMYWYRQDPGQGLRLIYYSQIVNDFQKGDIAEGYSVSREKKESFPLTVTSAQKNPTAFYLCASSTHGQGVNQPQHFGDGTRLSIL.